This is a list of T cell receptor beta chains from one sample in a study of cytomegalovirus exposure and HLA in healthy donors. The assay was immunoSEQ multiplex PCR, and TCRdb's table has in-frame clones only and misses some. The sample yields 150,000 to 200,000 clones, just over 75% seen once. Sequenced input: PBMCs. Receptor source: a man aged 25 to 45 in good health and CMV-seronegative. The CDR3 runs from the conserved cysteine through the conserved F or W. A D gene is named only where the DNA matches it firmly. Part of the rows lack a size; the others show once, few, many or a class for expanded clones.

TGTGCCAGCAGCCAAGGACAGAGCACAGATACGCAGTATTTT	CASSQGQSTDTQYF	.	few	TRBV4-2	TRBJ2-3
TGTGCCAGCAGTCCGGGCACAGATACGCAGTATTTT	CASSPGTDTQYF	.	.	TRBV28	TRBJ2-3
TGTGCCAGCAGCTTAGACGGGAGCCCCTACAATGAGCAGTTCTTC	CASSLDGSPYNEQFF	.	once	TRBV7-3	TRBJ2-1
TGCAGCGTTGATCGCGGTTTTATGGCTCGAAGATATATCGCTAATGAAAAACTGTTTTTT	CSVDRGFMARRYIANEKLFF	.	.	TRBV29-1	TRBJ1-4
TGTGCCAGCAGTCTTACTAGCGGGAGTTACAATGAGCAGTTCTTC	CASSLTSGSYNEQFF	TRBD2	.	TRBV2	TRBJ2-1
TGTGCCAGTAGTAAGGGCGGGAACCTCTACGAGCAGTACTTC	CASSKGGNLYEQYF	.	.	TRBV19	TRBJ2-7
TGTGCCAGCAGCGTAGGGGCGGGAGAGACCCAGTACTTC	CASSVGAGETQYF	.	.	TRBV9	TRBJ2-5
TGTGCCAGCAGCTCAGGGTCTGAAGCTTTCTTT	CASSSGSEAFF	.	few	TRBV7-9	TRBJ1-1
TGTGCCAGCAGTTTCGGCAGGGCGCCTCAGCCCCAGCATTTT	CASSFGRAPQPQHF	.	.	TRBV28	TRBJ1-5
TGCAGCGTTGTTACTGTAGAGGGGGAGGGATACGAGCAGTACTTC	CSVVTVEGEGYEQYF	.	.	TRBV29-1	TRBJ2-7
TGTGCCAGCAGTGTAAGCAACCCAACCTACAATGAGCAGTTCTTC	CASSVSNPTYNEQFF	.	.	TRBV2	TRBJ2-1
TGTGCCAGCAGACGGTCTACGGGAATCAATCAGCCCCAGCATTTT	CASRRSTGINQPQHF	.	.	TRBV4-2	TRBJ1-5
TGTGCCAGCAGCTTTCAGGGCGGCTATGGCTACACCTTC	CASSFQGGYGYTF	.	.	TRBV5-8	TRBJ1-2
TGTGCCAGCAGTTTATCGATGAGGGGGGAGGGTGGCTACACCTTC	CASSLSMRGEGGYTF	.	few	TRBV27	TRBJ1-2
TGTGCCAGCAGCTTATCCGGACAGGGGTTCGGCTACACCTTC	CASSLSGQGFGYTF	TRBD1	once	TRBV7-8	TRBJ1-2
TGTGCCAGCAGTGAGGGGTCTAGCGGGAGGGCCGGGCGAGAGACCCAGTACTTC	CASSEGSSGRAGRETQYF	TRBD2	.	TRBV2	TRBJ2-5
TGTTCCACCGACTCAACCGACAGGAACTACGAGCAGTACTTC	CSTDSTDRNYEQYF	.	.	TRBV7-9	TRBJ2-7
TGTGCCAGCAGCGACCCGGGACAGGGTGGTTTCGAGCAGTACTTC	CASSDPGQGGFEQYF	TRBD1	.	TRBV4-2	TRBJ2-7
TGTGCCAGCAGTCTTACGGGACTCCCCACAGAGCTGTTTTTT	CASSLTGLPTELFF	.	.	TRBV6-5	TRBJ2-2
TGTGCCAGCAGTTTAATGACAGACACCGGGGAGCTGTTTTTT	CASSLMTDTGELFF	.	once	TRBV27	TRBJ2-2
TGTGCCAGCAAAGCTGGAGCGAACACCGGGGAGCTGTTTTTT	CASKAGANTGELFF	.	.	TRBV28	TRBJ2-2
TGCGCCAGCAGCCAAGTAAGGTTCGGGTGGGAGCAGTACTTC	CASSQVRFGWEQYF	.	.	TRBV4-1	TRBJ2-7
TGTGCCAGCAGCCGAGATACCGACAGGAACACTGAAGCTTTCTTT	CASSRDTDRNTEAFF	.	.	TRBV27	TRBJ1-1
TGTGCCAGCAGCCTGGGGACTAAACATGAGCAGTTCTTC	CASSLGTKHEQFF	TRBD2	.	TRBV5-8	TRBJ2-1
TGTGCCAGCAGTTTGGGGGCCAGGGTGAACACCTTC	CASSLGARVNTF	.	.	TRBV28	TRBJ1-2
TGTGCTAGTGGTTTGGTACGGCCGGCCGTGCCTGTGTCGGGCACCGGGGAGCTGTTTTTT	CASGLVRPAVPVSGTGELFF	.	few	TRBV12-5	TRBJ2-2
TGTGCCAGCAGTTTTAGACAGCCGCCCGCTGGAAACACCATATATTTT	CASSFRQPPAGNTIYF	.	.	TRBV6-5	TRBJ1-3
TGTGCCAGCAGCTTCGGAACTAGCGGGCCCTCCTACGAGCAGTACTTC	CASSFGTSGPSYEQYF	TRBD2	.	TRBV11-2	TRBJ2-7
TGTGCCAGTAGTATGAGGCAGGGACAGGGGATTGATACGCAGTATTTT	CASSMRQGQGIDTQYF	TRBD1	.	TRBV19	TRBJ2-3
TGTGCCAGCAGCTCCATAGCGGGGGAGCAGTACTTC	CASSSIAGEQYF	TRBD2	few	TRBV5-4	TRBJ2-7
TGTGCCAGCAGTTCATTGGGACAGGGGACCGGCTACACCTTC	CASSSLGQGTGYTF	TRBD1	.	TRBV28	TRBJ1-2
TGTGCCTGGAGAACAAGTTTGACCTACAATGAGCAGTTCTTC	CAWRTSLTYNEQFF	.	.	TRBV30	TRBJ2-1
TGTGCCAGCAGCTTTTGGGCTAGCCAAAGTATGGGAGAGACCCAGTACTTC	CASSFWASQSMGETQYF	.	.	TRBV5-6	TRBJ2-5
TGTGCCAGCAGCGCCGGGGGGCGAGGAAATGAGCAGTTCTTC	CASSAGGRGNEQFF	.	.	TRBV9	TRBJ2-1
TGTGCCTGGGCGGAGGGTTGGGGGGTGAACACTGAAGCTTTCTTT	CAWAEGWGVNTEAFF	.	.	TRBV30	TRBJ1-1
TGCGCCAGCAGTTCGGGACTAATCATGGATACGCAGTATTTT	CASSSGLIMDTQYF	TRBD2	.	TRBV5-1	TRBJ2-3
TGCAGCGTTGCGGGCAGGGAGAACACCGGGGAGCTGTTTTTT	CSVAGRENTGELFF	.	.	TRBV29-1	TRBJ2-2
TGTGCCAGCAACCCGGGGACAGGGGGAATCTCCTACGAGCAGTACTTC	CASNPGTGGISYEQYF	TRBD1	.	TRBV7-9	TRBJ2-7
TGTGCCAGCAGCGGGACTAGCGGGACTTCCTACAATGAGCAGTTCTTC	CASSGTSGTSYNEQFF	TRBD2	.	TRBV9	TRBJ2-1
TGCGCCAGCAGCTCAGGTGGGACTAGCGGCGAGGAGACCCAGTACTTC	CASSSGGTSGEETQYF	TRBD2	.	TRBV5-1	TRBJ2-5
TGTGCCAGCAGCAAAGTTCAGCGGGAGCAATTATGGGCAGATACGCAGTATTTT	CASSKVQREQLWADTQYF	.	.	TRBV21-1	TRBJ2-3
TGTGCCAGCAGCTTAACCCTAGCGGGAACTACCACAGATACGCAGTATTTT	CASSLTLAGTTTDTQYF	TRBD2	once	TRBV11-2	TRBJ2-3
TGTGCCAGCAGCCCCATCCCAGGTGCAAGCTCCTACGAGCAGTACTTC	CASSPIPGASSYEQYF	.	.	TRBV7-6	TRBJ2-7
TGTGCCAGCAGTCATGGGCCCCCAGGGTCCCAAGAGACCCAGTACTTC	CASSHGPPGSQETQYF	.	.	TRBV27	TRBJ2-5
TGTGCCAGTAGTTCCCAAGACAGGGGGCATCGGGAGACCCAGTACTTC	CASSSQDRGHRETQYF	TRBD1	.	TRBV19	TRBJ2-5